A selection of T cell receptor beta chains follows, all from one sample in a study of tumor-infiltrating lymphocytes in primary liver carcinoma. One entry per CDR3 protein, called by TCRdb with MiXCR from the multiplex PCR reads. The sample consists of approximately 210,000 distinct CDR3 sequences, around 60% of them appearing once. Sequences were obtained from peripheral blood. These receptor sequences come from a woman aged 55-69 years with primary liver carcinoma and hepatitis B virus infection. Each CDR3 is given with its conserved first and last residue. The D gene is left open where the match is weak. Only part of the rows carry a size: once, few, many, or a class if the clone is expanded.

CDR3,DNA,V,J,size,D
CSVGRLGEQFF,TGTAGCGTTGGGCGGTTGGGTGAGCAGTTCTTC,TRBV29-1,TRBJ2-1,once,-
CASSLDGAAGNTIYF,TGCGCCAGCAGCTTGGATGGGGCAGCTGGAAACACCATATATTTT,TRBV5-1,TRBJ1-3,few,-
CASSRPGQGISGANVLTF,TGTGCCAGCAGCCGCCCGGGACAGGGTATATCTGGGGCCAACGTCCTGACTTTC,TRBV28,TRBJ2-6,many,TRBD1
CASSQDTYEQYF,TGCGCCAGCAGCCAAGACACCTACGAGCAGTACTTC,TRBV4-1,TRBJ2-7,many,-
CASSSTELDSIYEQYF,TGTGCCAGCAGTTCCACGGAGTTGGACTCTATCTACGAGCAGTACTTC,TRBV25-1,TRBJ2-7,-,-
CASSLDSWGLPSYNEQFF,TGTGCCAGCAGCTTAGACTCGTGGGGACTACCCTCCTACAATGAGCAGTTCTTC,TRBV11-2,TRBJ2-1,many,TRBD2
CSVAFGGNTEAFF,TGCAGCGTTGCATTTGGGGGGAACACTGAAGCTTTCTTT,TRBV29-1,TRBJ1-1,many,-
CASSPSSSGRYGGLWEQCF,TGTGCCAGCAGTCCCAGTTCCAGCGGGAGGTATGGAGGCCTTTGGGAGCAGTGCTTC,TRBV28,TRBJ2-7,-,TRBD2
CASRPRTSAGEQFF,TGTGCCAGTAGACCAAGGACTAGCGCAGGTGAGCAGTTCTTC,TRBV6-6,TRBJ2-1,-,TRBD2
CASSKGRLAGVDEQFF,TGTGCCAGCTCCAAAGGGCGACTAGCGGGAGTAGATGAGCAGTTCTTC,TRBV6-1,TRBJ2-1,many,TRBD2
CAWTKRPYYGYTF,TGTGCCTGGACCAAGAGACCCTACTATGGCTACACCTTC,TRBV30,TRBJ1-2,many,-
CASSFRPTGALYKQYF,TGTGCCAGCAGCTTCAGGCCCACAGGGGCCCTTTACAAACAGTACTTC,TRBV11-1,TRBJ2-7,-,TRBD1
CSDLKGGRHTQYF,TGCAGCGACCTTAAGGGCGGTCGGCATACGCAGTATTTT,TRBV29-1,TRBJ2-3,-,-
CASSLRDDTQYF,TGTGCCAGCAGCTTACGGGATGATACGCAGTATTTT,TRBV7-9,TRBJ2-3,-,-
CSVRTGDQSQHF,TGCAGTGTTCGGACAGGGGATCAGTCCCAGCATTTT,TRBV29-1,TRBJ1-5,-,TRBD1
CASRRQSNTEAFF,TGCGCCAGCAGGAGGCAGTCGAACACTGAAGCTTTCTTT,TRBV5-1,TRBJ1-1,-,-
CAWSLRQTANHGYTF,TGTGCCTGGAGTTTACGACAGACAGCTAACCATGGCTACACCTTC,TRBV30,TRBJ1-2,-,-
CASGYDLENIQYF,TGTGCCAGCGGTTACGACCTAGAAAACATTCAGTACTTC,TRBV7-8,TRBJ2-4,-,-
CASSSGFLVDYNEQFF,TGTGCCAGCAGCTCAGGTTTTCTAGTAGACTACAATGAGCAGTTCTTC,TRBV11-2,TRBJ2-1,-,-
CASSGSLTNTGELFF,TGTGCCAGCAGCGGGTCCCTAACGAACACCGGGGAGCTGTTTTTT,TRBV13,TRBJ2-2,few,-
CAIPDRGLLGYTF,TGTGCCATCCCGGACAGGGGGCTCCTTGGCTACACCTTC,TRBV6-1,TRBJ1-2,many,TRBD1
CASKVRGGNGYTF,TGTGCCAGCAAGGTCCGGGGGGGCAATGGCTACACCTTC,TRBV6-6,TRBJ1-2,-,-
CASSLVPDLAASGSLSSYNEQFF,TGTGCCAGCAGCTTAGTCCCCGACCTTGCGGCTAGCGGGAGTTTGAGCTCCTACAATGAACAGTTCTTC,TRBV11-3,TRBJ2-1,-,TRBD2
CAWSAISYEQYF,TGTGCCTGGAGCGCAATATCCTACGAGCAGTACTTC,TRBV30,TRBJ2-7,once,-
CASSLLGQGLREQYF,TGTGCCAGCAGTCTCCTAGGACAGGGGCTCCGCGAGCAGTACTTC,TRBV28,TRBJ2-7,many,TRBD1
CASSEPLVRTVSSYNEQFF,TGTGCCAGCAGTGAACCTTTAGTTCGGACAGTGAGCTCCTACAATGAGCAGTTCTTC,TRBV6-1,TRBJ2-1,many,-
CANAQGGTPNNEQFF,TGTGCCAACGCTCAAGGGGGCACGCCAAACAATGAGCAGTTCTTC,TRBV6-5,TRBJ2-1,-,TRBD1
CSVGSGTEQYF,TGCAGCGTTGGTTCCGGGACCGAGCAGTACTTC,TRBV29-1,TRBJ2-7,many,-
CASASNRGGPTGANVLTF,TGTGCCAGCGCTAGCAACCGAGGAGGGCCAACTGGGGCCAACGTCCTGACTTTC,TRBV5-4,TRBJ2-6,many,-
CASCLGPMGVNEKLFF,TGTGCCAGCTGTTTAGGCCCCATGGGTGTGAATGAAAAACTGTTTTTT,TRBV28,TRBJ1-4,-,-
CASRRDLNQETQYF,TGTGCCAGTCGGCGGGACCTGAACCAAGAGACCCAGTACTTC,TRBV6-1,TRBJ2-5,many,-
CASSGRGREQYF,TGTGCCAGTTCCGGGCGGGGAAGGGAGCAGTACTTC,TRBV7-8,TRBJ2-7,-,-
CASSLRGGGLLTGELFF,TGTGCCAGCAGCTTAAGAGGCGGGGGGCTCCTCACCGGGGAGCTGTTTTTT,TRBV11-2,TRBJ2-2,-,TRBD2
CASSQGLGADTQYF,TGTGCCAGCAGCCAGGGACTGGGCGCAGATACGCAGTATTTT,TRBV4-2,TRBJ2-3,once,-
CASSLTKNYGYTF,TGTGCCAGCAGCTTAACCAAGAACTATGGCTACACCTTC,TRBV11-1,TRBJ1-2,many,-
CASSSRPHYEQYF,TGCGCCAGCAGCAGCAGGCCTCACTACGAGCAGTACTTC,TRBV5-1,TRBJ2-7,few,-
CSPPGFRQGTQYF,TGCAGCCCCCCAGGGTTTAGGCAAGGGACCCAGTACTTC,TRBV29-1,TRBJ2-5,-,-
CASSQVGDSGYTF,TGTGCCAGCAGCCAGGTGGGGGACAGTGGCTACACCTTC,TRBV5-4,TRBJ1-2,once,TRBD1
CASSYGYPANYGYTF,TGTGCCAGCAGTTACGGGTACCCAGCTAACTATGGCTACACCTTC,TRBV6-5,TRBJ1-2,many,-
CSVQNPGGSAGTGELFF,TGCAGCGTGCAAAACCCAGGGGGATCGGCGGGAACCGGGGAGCTGTTTTTT,TRBV29-1,TRBJ2-2,many,-
CASSQSGTPGAGELFF,TGTGCCAGCAGCCAGTCCGGGACCCCGGGTGCCGGGGAGCTGTTTTTC,TRBV14,TRBJ2-2,-,-
CASRQRSPCYNEQFF,TGTGCCAGTAGGCAGAGGAGTCCCTGTTACAATGAGCAGTTCTTC,TRBV13,TRBJ2-1,-,-
CASSFSGSRGQGNSPLHF,TGTGCCAGCAGCTTTTCCGGGTCCCGGGGACAGGGGAATTCACCCCTCCACTTT,TRBV11-2,TRBJ1-6,many,TRBD1
CASSLLHSYNGQFF,TGCGCCAGCAGCTTGCTCCACTCCTACAATGGGCAGTTCTTC,TRBV5-1,TRBJ2-1,-,-
CASNLQGLGTQYF,TGTGCCAGCAATCTTCAGGGTCTAGGTACGCAGTATTTT,TRBV28,TRBJ2-3,-,-
CASSFGGGRETQYF,TGTGCCAGCAGTTTCGGCGGGGGGCGGGAGACCCAGTACTTC,TRBV12-3/TRBV12-4,TRBJ2-5,-,TRBD2
CASSFPQPTSGRVGEQYF,TGTGCCAGCAGTTTCCCCCAACCGACTAGCGGGAGGGTAGGCGAGCAGTACTTC,TRBV28,TRBJ2-7,few,TRBD2
CATSDYYVNEQFF,TGTGCCACCAGTGATTATTACGTGAATGAGCAGTTCTTC,TRBV24-1,TRBJ2-1,-,-
CASSLDGGEVYERYF,TGTGCCAGCAGCTTAGATGGGGGGGAGGTCTACGAGCGGTACTTT,TRBV11-2,TRBJ2-7,-,TRBD2
CASSLLGSYNEQFF,TGTGCCAGCAGTCTCCTCGGCTCCTACAATGAGCAGTTCTTC,TRBV13,TRBJ2-1,few,-
CASSPQRGYMGYTF,TGTGCCAGCAGCCCTCAAAGGGGATATATGGGCTACACCTTC,TRBV11-2,TRBJ1-2,-,-
CASSPYHSEVNYGYIF,TGTGCCAGCAGCCCCTACCACAGCGAAGTTAACTATGGCTACATCTTC,TRBV12-3/TRBV12-4,TRBJ1-2,once,-
CRAGQETQYF,TGCAGGGCCGGTCAAGAGACCCAGTACTTC,TRBV20-1,TRBJ2-5,-,-
CASSRRGTGNEKLFF,TGTGCCAGCAGCCGTCGAGGGACAGGGAATGAAAAACTGTTTTTT,TRBV5-4,TRBJ1-4,many,TRBD1
CASSLTSGTPSGAKVLTF,TGTGCCAGCAGCCTGACGAGCGGGACCCCATCTGGGGCCAAGGTCCTGACTTTC,TRBV7-9,TRBJ2-6,once,TRBD2
CASRRLADTDTQYF,TGTGCCAGCAGAAGACTAGCGGACACAGATACGCAGTATTTT,TRBV12-3/TRBV12-4,TRBJ2-3,-,TRBD2
CASSYASVNYGYTF,TGTGCCAGCAGTTACGCGTCTGTGAACTATGGCTACACCTTC,TRBV6-5,TRBJ1-2,many,-
CASSFGQGIPYEQYF,TGTGCCAGCAGTTTTGGACAGGGCATCCCCTACGAGCAGTACTTC,TRBV12-3/TRBV12-4,TRBJ2-7,many,TRBD1
CASSLESYERYF,TGTGCCAGCAGCTTAGAGTCCTACGAGCGGTACTTC,TRBV11-2,TRBJ2-7,-,-